A single sample gave rise to the 16 T cell receptor beta chains below, sequenced in a study of control samples from healthy donors and cancer patients. Produced via immunoSEQ multiplex PCR; TCRdb's table is partial and in-frame only. The sample yields over 100,000 clones, about nine tenths seen once. The sample taken for sequencing was blood. These receptors originate from a human donor in good health. The donor label of this sample is uncertain.

The chain uses TRBV20-1 and TRBJ2-2; no definite D call. With 3 bases removed from V and 3 bases from J, the gap between germline ends came to 8 bases. The germline gives CDR1 DFQATT, CDR2 SNEGSKA (reference sequence). The length of the CDR3 is 13 residues. CDR3 nucleotide sequence: TGCAGTGCTAGTATTCGGGACACCGGGGAGCTGTTTTTT. It translates to CSASIRDTGELFF.

The rearrangement uses TRBV6-5 and TRBJ2-5; a weak D match, TRBD2 (6 bases). The CDR3 has 14 residues. The germline V gene has CDR1 MNHEY and CDR2 SVGAGI. Trimming took 6 bases from V and 1 from J, leaving 12 bases between them. The CDR3 nucleotides read TGTGCCAGCAGGGCGGGACTCGCCCAAGAGACCCAGTACTTC. Protein sequence: CASRAGLAQETQYF.

This chain connects TRBV19 to TRBJ2-2; no definite D call. The V end lost 4 bases, the J end lost 3 bases, and 3 bases lay between the germline ends. The CDR3 consists of 12 residues. The germline CDR1 and CDR2 sequences are LNHDA and SQIVND (reference sequence). CDR3 sequence reads: CASSRDTGELFF. The CDR3 DNA reads TGTGCCAGTAGTAGGGACACCGGGGAGCTGTTTTTT.

The J gene is TRBJ2-2, the V gene TRBV27; D is possibly TRBD2 (6 bases). V shed 3 bases and J shed 6 bases, with 14 bases lying between them. There are 15 residues in the CDR3. In germline, CDR1 is MNHEY, CDR2 SMNVEV (reference sequence). The CDR3 coding sequence is TGTGCCAGCAGTTTCAGGGTTGGAGGGGCCGGGGAGCTGTTTTTT. Its protein product is CASSFRVGGAGELFF.

J is TRBJ1-4 and V is TRBV7-2; 9 bases map to TRBD1. Per germline, CDR1 SGHTA and CDR2 FQGNSA. The trim removed 3 bases at V and 7 bases at J, leaving 3 bases unmatched. The CDR3 is 14 residues long. Here the CDR3 reads CASSLGTGREKLFF. DNA of the CDR3: TGTGCCAGCAGCTTGGGGACAGGGCGTGAAAAACTGTTTTTT. The complete variable domain, with remaining parts taken from reference TRBV7-2 and TRBJ1-4, reads GAGVSQSPSNKVTEKGKDVELRCDPISGHTALYWYRQSLGQGLEFLIYFQGNSAPDKSGLPSDRFSAERTGGSVSTLTIQRTQQEDSAVYLCASSLGTGREKLFFGSGTQLSVL.

The sample holds a few counts of this clone. The rearrangement links TRBV19 to TRBJ1-1, with D maybe TRBD1 (5 bases). The CDR3 is 15 residues long. Germline V lookup: CDR1 LNHDA, CDR2 SQIVND (reference sequence). The V gene lost 7 bases and the J gene lost 0 bases, with 15 bases spanning the gap. CDR3 DNA: TGTGCCAGTATCGCGGTTGGGGGTATGAACACTGAAGCTTTCTTT. It codes for CASIAVGGMNTEAFF. Complete variable domain (other parts from reference TRBV19 and TRBJ1-1): DGGITQSPKYLFRKEGQNVTLSCEQNLNHDAMYWYRQDPGQGLRLIYYSQIVNDFQKGDIAEGYSVSREKKESFPLTVTSAQKNPTAFYLCASIAVGGMNTEAFFGQGTRLTVV.

V gene TRBV28 combines with J gene TRBJ2-6, with a tentative D call TRBD1 (5 bases). Looked up from germline, CDR1 is MDHEN and CDR2 is SYDVKM. The V and J ends lost 3 bases and 1 base respectively, with 13 bases between them. The CDR3 is made up of 17 amino acids. The CDR3 nucleotides are TGTGCCAGCAGTTTGGGGCAGGGCCTATCTGGGGCCAACGTCCTGACTTTC. As protein: CASSLGQGLSGANVLTF.

V gene TRBV19 combines with J gene TRBJ2-1; D remains ambiguous. V was pared by 10 bases and J by 7 bases, with 20 bases between. CDR3 length equals 14 residues. The germline gives CDR1 LNHDA, CDR2 SQIVND (reference sequence). In DNA form, the CDR3 reads TGTGCCACCAAAGGCCACAGAGTGTGGAATGAGCAGTTCTTC. Protein: CATKGHRVWNEQFF.

This clone was recorded only once. The chain recombines TRBV19 with TRBJ1-2, with D unclear. The CDR3 is 12 amino acids. Germline CDR1 and CDR2: LNHDA and SQIVND (reference sequence). V dropped 7 bases and J dropped 2 bases, with 8 bases sitting between them. In DNA form, the CDR3 reads TGTGCCAGTAATGAACAGAACTATGGCTACACCTTC. Encoded protein: CASNEQNYGYTF.

The rearrangement joins TRBV28 to TRBJ2-1; no definite D call. The CDR3 runs to 14 residues. Germline values: CDR1 MDHEN, CDR2 SYDVKM. Trimming stripped 3 bases from V and 2 bases from J, with 8 bases between. The CDR3 reads CASSFGGPYNEQFF. The CDR3 region has the DNA TGTGCCAGCAGTTTTGGCGGTCCCTACAATGAGCAGTTCTTC.

This chain links TRBV2 with TRBJ1-4; a possible D gene is TRBD1 (6 bases). The CDR3 is 15 amino acids. V lost 6 bases and J lost 0, with 11 bases in between. Germline loops: CDR1 SNHLY, CDR2 FYNNEI. CDR3 sequence: CASRPDRTTNEKLFF. The CDR3 nucleotides are TGTGCCAGCAGGCCGGACAGAACAACTAATGAAAAACTGTTTTTT.

The rearrangement links TRBV27 to TRBJ1-1; D gene ambiguous. The V and J ends lost 10 bases and 7 bases respectively, with 13 bases between them. There are 11 residues in the CDR3. Germline CDR1 and CDR2: MNHEY and SMNVEV (reference sequence). The DNA of the CDR3 is TGTGCCACCCGAAGGGTTAATGAAGCTTTCTTT. Translation gives CATRRVNEAFF.

The rearrangement links TRBV5-8 to TRBJ1-5; 7 positions agree with TRBD1. The CDR3 runs 13 residues. Per the germline V gene, CDR1 is SGHTS and CDR2 is YDEGEE. CDR3 sequence: CATGALSNQPQHF. Here the CDR3 DNA reads TGTGCTACAGGGGCTTTGAGCAATCAGCCCCAGCATTTT.

The chain couples TRBV27 to TRBJ1-4; TRBD1 is a possible D gene (5 bases). CDR1 is MNHEY, CDR2 SMNVEV, per germline (reference sequence). Trimming took 3 bases from V and 8 from J, leaving 13 bases between them. The CDR3 spans 14 residues. The CDR3 spells CASSFQGLSEKLFF. In DNA form, the CDR3 reads TGTGCCAGCAGTTTCCAGGGACTCTCAGAAAAACTGTTTTTT.

The chain joins TRBV27 to TRBJ1-5; 7 bases are a match to TRBD1. The CDR3 contains 15 residues. V trimming: 6 bases; J trimming: 7 bases; junction bases outside the gene matches: 12. The V gene's germline CDR1 is MNHEY and CDR2 SMNVEV (reference sequence). CDR3 sequence reads: CASSLGGLGAQPQHF. The CDR3 DNA follows: TGTGCCAGCAGCTTAGGGGGCCTCGGTGCCCAGCCCCAGCATTTT.

This chain uses TRBV11-2 with TRBJ2-7, with TRBD1 as a possible D gene (6 bases). The germline V gene has CDR1 SGHAT and CDR2 FQNNGV. Trimming removed 4 bases from V and 4 bases from J, with 8 bases in between. The CDR3 length is 12 residues. The CDR3 reads CASSSQGYEQYF. The CDR3 nucleotides are TGTGCCAGCAGCTCACAGGGTTACGAGCAGTACTTC.